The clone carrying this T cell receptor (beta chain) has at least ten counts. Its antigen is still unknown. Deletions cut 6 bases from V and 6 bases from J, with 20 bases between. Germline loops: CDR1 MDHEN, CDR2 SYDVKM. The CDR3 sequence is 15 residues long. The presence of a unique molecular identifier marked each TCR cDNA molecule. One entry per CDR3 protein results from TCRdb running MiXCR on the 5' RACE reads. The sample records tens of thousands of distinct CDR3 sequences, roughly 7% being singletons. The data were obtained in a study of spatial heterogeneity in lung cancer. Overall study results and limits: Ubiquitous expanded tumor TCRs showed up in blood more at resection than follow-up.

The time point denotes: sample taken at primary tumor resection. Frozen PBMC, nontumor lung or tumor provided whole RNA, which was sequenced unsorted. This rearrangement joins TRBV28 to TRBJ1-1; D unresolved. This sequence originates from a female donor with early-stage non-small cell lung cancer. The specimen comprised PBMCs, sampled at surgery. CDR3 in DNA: TGTGCCAGCAGATTGAGACATATCGAACTCCCTGAAGCTTTCTTT. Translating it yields CASRLRHIELPEAFF.